This T cell receptor (beta chain) was captured in a study of high-grade serous ovarian cancer treatment subgroups (dated by TCRdb to 2020 to 2022). For the study in its entirety: On average, sequencing produced about 14,000 reads and 6,500 to 7,500 unique TCR beta rearrangements for each sample. The study profiled TCR beta repertoires in high-grade serous ovarian cancer patients grouped by complete gross resection or neoadjuvant chemotherapy response under a laparoscopic triage algorithm. Of the roughly 30 patients in the cohort, some ten had no residual disease after primary surgery (R0), some ten were excellent NACT responders, and some ten were poor NACT responders. One primary tumor sample and two metastatic tumor samples were collected from each patient, for a total of fewer than 100 samples. Overall study outcomes, separate from this receptor: Bulk tumor TCR sequencing lacked spatial information, limiting insight into HGSC tumor complexity and diversity. TCR repertoire analyses focused on CDR3; CDR1 and CDR2 were not analyzed. Neoantigen level correlated positively with TCR clonal relatedness, and copy number variation and mutation load from whole-genome sequencing showed a positive trend with TCR clonal relatedness. Repertoire similarity ranging from about 0.1 to 0.85 was observed between tumors from the same patient, whereas almost no similarity was observed between different patients.

The 90 to 95 tumor samples underwent high-throughput TCR profiling using ImmunoSEQ. Per the authors' processing: Richness (unique productive sequences), clonality, evenness and relatedness were included as repertoire diversity metrics, and similarity between samples was assessed with the Bhattacharyya coefficient. Conclusions stayed consistent in a sensitivity analysis that left out TCRs with fewer than two reads. TCRdb stores this immuneACCESS table with in-frame sequences only. Part of the clones is absent; in the studies checked, under half of the shortfall reflects unresolved V genes, and no reason is known for the rest. D and trimming come from the DNA, and the V and J calls and clone size come from that table. Present in this sample are several thousand clones, 60% to 80% of which were seen just once. The leading ten clones occupy 4.5% to 5.5% of the sample. The tumor samples were collected prior to definitive surgery or chemotherapy. Genomic DNA extraction was performed by the MD Anderson Biospecimen Extraction Resource, and TCR sequencing was carried out by the MD Anderson Cancer Genomics Laboratory.

Note on this clone: The antigen it binds to is not known. Per-nucleotide qualities are absent, and no much larger clonotype sits a single base away.

This clonotype was obtained from a human donor with high-grade serous ovarian cancer. The sequenced sample consisted of tumor tissue.

The DNA sequence reads TGCGCCAGCAGCTTGACAGACCCAACTAATGAAAAACTGTTTTTT. Translated, this gives CASSLTDPTNEKLFF. The sequence joins TRBV5-1 to TRBJ1-4, with the D gene call left open. The germline V gene sets CDR1 to SGHRS and CDR2 to YFSETQ. From the cysteine through the phenylalanine, the CDR3 covers 15 amino acids. Only the CDR3 DNA stays, 45 bases, in frame from base 1. V loses 1 base of germline sequence and J loses 0 bases, and the interval between the two ends is 7 bases.